Listed here are 8 T cell receptor beta chains from one sample, sequenced in a study of blood T cell repertoires in COVID-19. Method: immunoSEQ multiplex PCR; TCRdb's copy keeps in-frame clones and lacks some. Of some 78,000 clones in the sample, 84% were seen once. Material: peripheral blood. The receptors stem from a man aged 50 to 59 with acute or convalescent COVID-19.

This sequence joins TRBV30 and TRBJ1-5, with D unclear. Trimming took off 3 bases at V and 9 bases at J, with 18 bases between the two ends. This CDR3 is built from 14 residues. The germline CDR1 and CDR2 sequences are GTSNPN and SVGIG (reference sequence). CDR3 loop: CAWSAHSQISPQHF. The CDR3 DNA reads as TGTGCCTGGAGCGCACACAGCCAAATATCGCCCCAGCATTTT.

This rearrangement joins TRBV7-3 to TRBJ2-7; D ambiguous. The CDR3 sequence is 13 residues long. Germline assignment: CDR1 SGHTA and CDR2 FQGTGA. Trimming removed 1 base from V and 4 bases from J, with 8 bases in between. CDR3 coding DNA: TGTGCCAGCAGCTTAAACTCCGGGTACGAGCAGTACTTC. It codes for CASSLNSGYEQYF.

The J gene is TRBJ1-5, the V gene TRBV6-5, with D maybe TRBD1 (6 bases). With 1 base removed from V and 7 bases from J, the gap between germline ends came to 11 bases. Germline CDR1 is MNHEY and CDR2 is SVGAGI. The CDR3 runs 14 residues. CDR3 sequence: CASSYLGARQPQHF. The CDR3 nucleotides read TGTGCCAGCAGTTACTTGGGGGCAAGGCAGCCCCAGCATTTT.

This clone turned up a few times. The gene calls are TRBV11-2 and TRBJ2-1; D perhaps matches TRBD1 (6 bases). Germline CDR1 SGHAT, CDR2 FQNNGV. Between the trimmed V and J ends, which lost 3 bases and 3 bases, there was a span of 12 bases. The CDR3 totals 15 residues. This chain's CDR3 is CASSLGAGFYNEQFF. CDR3 coding DNA: TGTGCCAGCAGCTTGGGGGCCGGGTTCTACAATGAGCAGTTCTTC.

The J gene is TRBJ1-2, the V gene TRBV24-1; maybe TRBD1 (5 bases). CDR1 KGHDR and CDR2 SFDVKD come from the germline V gene. V lost 2 bases, J lost 2 bases, and 11 bases lay in between. The CDR3 has 15 amino acids. This chain's CDR3 is CATSDSRVYNYGYTF. CDR3 DNA sequence: TGTGCCACCAGTGATTCCAGGGTATACAACTATGGCTACACCTTC.

V and J are TRBV15 and TRBJ2-2; TRBD2 matches at 7 bases. V lost 0 bases to trimming and J lost 3 bases; unmatched junction nucleotides: 4. Germline values: CDR1 LNHNV, CDR2 YYDKDF (reference sequence). CDR3 size: 16 residues. The chain's CDR3 is CATSRDKGLHTGELFF. In DNA form, the CDR3 reads TGTGCCACCAGCAGAGATAAGGGACTACACACCGGGGAGCTGTTTTTT.

The chain combines TRBV19 with TRBJ2-2; perhaps TRBD2 as D (8 bases). CDR3 length equals 18 residues. Germline V gives CDR1 LNHDA, CDR2 SQIVND (reference sequence). V was clipped by 8 bases and J by 2 bases, with 24 bases between them. The CDR3, as DNA: TGTGCCAGTCAGGGGGTAGCGGGGTCCCCCTCTAACACCGGGGAGCTGTTTTTT. Protein: CASQGVAGSPSNTGELFF.

The rearrangement links TRBV18 to TRBJ2-4, with D tentatively TRBD2 (6 bases). From germline, CDR1 is KGHSH and CDR2 LQKENI. The CDR3 runs 16 residues. Trimming removed 3 bases from V and 7 bases from J, with 19 bases in between. The CDR3 sequence is CASSPLGLEGFNIQYF. In nucleotides, the CDR3 is TGTGCCAGCTCACCTCTGGGACTCGAAGGTTTCAACATTCAGTACTTC.